This is a list of T cell receptor beta chains from one sample in a study of cytomegalovirus exposure and HLA in healthy donors. Profiled with immunoSEQ multiplex PCR; TCRdb holds only in-frame clones, not every one. In the table there are about 300,000 clones, 86% of which are singletons. The source material was PBMCs. These receptor sequences come from a man aged 35-49 years in good health and CMV-seropositive. CDR3s leave out the opening cysteine and the closing phenylalanine or tryptophan. Each record gives: V gene, J gene, CDR3 protein.

TRBV6-5	TRBJ1-5	ASSRDSYNQPQH
TRBV29-1	TRBJ2-3	SVGGSGRAVRDTQY
TRBV4-3	TRBJ1-5	ASSPLGEGSNQPQH
TRBV19	TRBJ1-2	ASSPRQGIGYGYT
TRBV29-1	TRBJ2-5	SASGAAKTQY
TRBV27	TRBJ1-1	ASRRTEKNTEAF
TRBV18	TRBJ2-5	ASSPPGQGPLETQY
TRBV18	TRBJ2-7	ASSPAAGGATYEQY
TRBV7-2	TRBJ1-5	ASSLDNYNQPQH
TRBV7-7	NA	ASSLASGSTYEQY
TRBV25-1	TRBJ1-1	ASSPSRGWNTEAF
TRBV4-1	TRBJ1-5	ASSQAGTWGRGNQPQH
TRBV4-2	TRBJ1-3	ASSQVAQGDRNTIY
TRBV11-2	TRBJ2-5	ASSLARTSGQETQY
TRBV7-2	TRBJ1-1	ASSSSPLPEAF
TRBV27	TRBJ2-1	ASSPLQKSGSNEQF